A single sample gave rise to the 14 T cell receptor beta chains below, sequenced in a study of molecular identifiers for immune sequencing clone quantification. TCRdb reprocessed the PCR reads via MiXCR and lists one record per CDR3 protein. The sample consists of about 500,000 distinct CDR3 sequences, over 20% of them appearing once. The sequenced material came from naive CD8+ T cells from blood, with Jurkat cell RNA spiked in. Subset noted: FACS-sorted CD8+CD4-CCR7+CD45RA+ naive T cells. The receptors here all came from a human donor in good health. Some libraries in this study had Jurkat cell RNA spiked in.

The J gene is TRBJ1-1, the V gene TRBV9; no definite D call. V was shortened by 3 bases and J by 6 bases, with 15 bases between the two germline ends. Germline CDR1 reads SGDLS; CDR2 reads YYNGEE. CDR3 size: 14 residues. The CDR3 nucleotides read TGTGCCAGCAGCGGGACGGGCCTCGGCGCTGAAGCTTTCTTT. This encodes CASSGTGLGAEAFF. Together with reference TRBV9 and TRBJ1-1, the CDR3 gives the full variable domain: DSGVTQTPKHLITATGQRVTLRCSPRSGDLSVYWYQQSLDQGLQFLIQYYNGEERAKGNILERFSAQQFPDLHSELNLSSLELGDSALYFCASSGTGLGAEAFFGQGTRLTVV.

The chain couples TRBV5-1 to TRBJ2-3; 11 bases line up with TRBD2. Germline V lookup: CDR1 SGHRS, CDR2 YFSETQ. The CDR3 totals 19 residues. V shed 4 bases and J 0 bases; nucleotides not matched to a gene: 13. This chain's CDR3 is CASSTGRLAGQTSTDTQYF. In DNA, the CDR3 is TGCGCCAGCAGCACGGGGAGACTAGCGGGGCAGACTAGCACAGATACGCAGTATTTT.

The DNA of the CDR3 is TGTGCCAGCAGCGATACAGGGGGCGCGGTGTACTTC. Translating gives CASSDTGGAVYF. The chain joins TRBV27 to TRBJ2-7; the match to TRBD1 covers 9 bases. This CDR3 region has 12 residues. Germline loops: CDR1 MNHEY, CDR2 SMNVEV (reference sequence). Losses at the gene ends were 6 bases for V and 12 bases for J; bases not matched to a gene: 9.

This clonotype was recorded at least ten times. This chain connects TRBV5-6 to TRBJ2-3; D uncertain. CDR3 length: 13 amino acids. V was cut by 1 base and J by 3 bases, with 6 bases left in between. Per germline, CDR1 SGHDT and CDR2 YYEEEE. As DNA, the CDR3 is TGTGCCAGCAGCTTGAGTGCGACAGATACGCAGTATTTT. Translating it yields CASSLSATDTQYF.

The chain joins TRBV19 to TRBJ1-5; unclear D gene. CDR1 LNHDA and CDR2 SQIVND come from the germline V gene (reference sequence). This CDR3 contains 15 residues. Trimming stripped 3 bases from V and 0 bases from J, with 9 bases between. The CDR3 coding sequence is TGTGCCAGTAGTATGGGCGATTATAGCAATCAGCCCCAGCATTTT. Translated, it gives CASSMGDYSNQPQHF.

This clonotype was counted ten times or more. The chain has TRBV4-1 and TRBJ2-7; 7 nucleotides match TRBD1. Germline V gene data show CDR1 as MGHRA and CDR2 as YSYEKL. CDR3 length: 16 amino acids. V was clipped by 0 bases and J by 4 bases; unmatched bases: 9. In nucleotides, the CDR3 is TGCGCCAGCAGCCAAGAAGACAGGGTATCGTCTTACGAGCAGTACTTC. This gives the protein CASSQEDRVSSYEQYF.

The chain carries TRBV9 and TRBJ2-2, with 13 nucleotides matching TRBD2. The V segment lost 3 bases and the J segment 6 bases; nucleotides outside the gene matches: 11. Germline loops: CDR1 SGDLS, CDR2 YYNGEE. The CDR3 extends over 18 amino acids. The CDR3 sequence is CASSAVTSGRPDAGELFF. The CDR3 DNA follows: TGTGCCAGCAGCGCAGTGACTAGCGGGAGGCCCGACGCCGGGGAGCTGTTTTTT.

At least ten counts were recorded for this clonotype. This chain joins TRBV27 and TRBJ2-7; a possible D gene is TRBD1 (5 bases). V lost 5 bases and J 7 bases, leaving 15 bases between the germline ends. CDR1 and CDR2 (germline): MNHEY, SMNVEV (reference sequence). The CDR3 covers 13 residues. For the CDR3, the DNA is TGTGCCAGCAGTCTTTCTACGGCAGGGGAGCAGTACTTC. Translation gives CASSLSTAGEQYF.

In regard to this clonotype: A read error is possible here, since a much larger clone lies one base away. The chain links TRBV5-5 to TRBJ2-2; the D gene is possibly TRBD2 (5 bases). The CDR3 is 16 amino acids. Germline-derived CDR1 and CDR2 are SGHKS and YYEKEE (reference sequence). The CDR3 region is CASSLGPVLVTGEPFF. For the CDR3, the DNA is TGTGCCAGCAGCTTGGGCCCTGTTTTGGTGACCGGGGAGCCGTTTTTT.

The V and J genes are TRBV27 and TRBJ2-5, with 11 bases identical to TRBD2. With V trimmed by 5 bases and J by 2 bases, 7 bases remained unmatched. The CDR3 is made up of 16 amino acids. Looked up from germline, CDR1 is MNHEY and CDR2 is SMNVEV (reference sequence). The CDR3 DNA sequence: TGTGCCAGCAGTCCCCAGACTAGCGGGGCTCAAGAGACCCAGTACTTC. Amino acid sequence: CASSPQTSGAQETQYF.

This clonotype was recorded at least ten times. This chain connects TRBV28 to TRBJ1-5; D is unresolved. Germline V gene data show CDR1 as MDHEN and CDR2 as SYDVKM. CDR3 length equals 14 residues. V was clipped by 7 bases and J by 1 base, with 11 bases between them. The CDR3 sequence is CASNLDVSNQPQHF. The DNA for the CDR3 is TGTGCCAGCAACCTCGACGTCAGCAATCAGCCCCAGCATTTT.

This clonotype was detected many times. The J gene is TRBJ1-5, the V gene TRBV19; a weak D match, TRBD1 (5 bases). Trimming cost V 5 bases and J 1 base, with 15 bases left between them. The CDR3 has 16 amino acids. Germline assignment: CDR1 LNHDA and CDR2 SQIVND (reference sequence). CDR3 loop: CASSWGRGVSNQPQHF. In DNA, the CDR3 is TGTGCCAGTAGTTGGGGAAGGGGCGTAAGCAATCAGCCCCAGCATTTT. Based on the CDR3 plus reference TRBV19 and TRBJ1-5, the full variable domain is DGGITQSPKYLFRKEGQNVTLSCEQNLNHDAMYWYRQDPGQGLRLIYYSQIVNDFQKGDIAEGYSVSREKKESFPLTVTSAQKNPTAFYLCASSWGRGVSNQPQHFGDGTRLSIL.

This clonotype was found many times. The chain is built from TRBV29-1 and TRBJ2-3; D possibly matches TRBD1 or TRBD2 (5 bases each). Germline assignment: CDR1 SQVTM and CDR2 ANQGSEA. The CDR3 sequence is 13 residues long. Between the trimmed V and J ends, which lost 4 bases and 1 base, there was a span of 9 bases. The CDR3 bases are TGCAGCGTTGTGGGACCTGGCACAGATACGCAGTATTTT. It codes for CSVVGPGTDTQYF.

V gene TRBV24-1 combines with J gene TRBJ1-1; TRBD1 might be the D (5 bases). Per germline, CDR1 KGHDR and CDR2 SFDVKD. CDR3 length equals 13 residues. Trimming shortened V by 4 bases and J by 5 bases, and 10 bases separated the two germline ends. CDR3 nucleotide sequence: TGTGCCACCAGTGAGTTCGGGGGAACTGAAGCTTTCTTT. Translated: CATSEFGGTEAFF.